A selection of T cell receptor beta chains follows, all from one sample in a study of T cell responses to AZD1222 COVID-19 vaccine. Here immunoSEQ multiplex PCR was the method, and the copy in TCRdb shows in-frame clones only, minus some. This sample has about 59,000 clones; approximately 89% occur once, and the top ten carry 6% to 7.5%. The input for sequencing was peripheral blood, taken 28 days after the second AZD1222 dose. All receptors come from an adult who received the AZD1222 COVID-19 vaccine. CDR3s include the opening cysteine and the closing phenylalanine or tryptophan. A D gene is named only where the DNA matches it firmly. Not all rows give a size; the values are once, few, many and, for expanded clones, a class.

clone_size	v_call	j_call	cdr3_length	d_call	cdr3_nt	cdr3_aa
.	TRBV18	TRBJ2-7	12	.	TGTGCCAGCTCACCAGTAGGTTACGAGCAGTACTTC	CASSPVGYEQYF
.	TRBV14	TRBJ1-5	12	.	TGTGCCAGCAGCCAAGGGTTTCAGCCCCAGCATTTT	CASSQGFQPQHF
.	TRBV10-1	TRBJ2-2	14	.	TGCGCCAGCAGACAGAGCGCGAACACCGGGGAGCTGTTTTTT	CASRQSANTGELFF
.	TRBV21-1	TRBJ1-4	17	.	TGTGCCAGCAGCAAAAGCGGGGTGACTAGGACTAATGAAAAACTGTTTTTT	CASSKSGVTRTNEKLFF
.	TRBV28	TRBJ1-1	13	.	TGTGCCAGCAGTCCGCCCTTGAACACTGAAGCTTTCTTT	CASSPPLNTEAFF
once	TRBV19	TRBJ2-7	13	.	TGTGCCAGTAGTTTAGACAGCTCCTACGAGCAGTACTTC	CASSLDSSYEQYF
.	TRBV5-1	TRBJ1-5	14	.	TGCGCCAGCAGCTTGACGGGGGGTCCCCAGCCCCAGCATTTT	CASSLTGGPQPQHF
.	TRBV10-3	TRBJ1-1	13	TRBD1	TGTGCCACCACAGGGGAGGTGAACACTGAAGCTTTCTTT	CATTGEVNTEAFF
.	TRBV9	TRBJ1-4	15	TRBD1	TGTGCCAGCAGCGTAGAGGGCAGGGGGAATGAAAAACTGTTTTTT	CASSVEGRGNEKLFF
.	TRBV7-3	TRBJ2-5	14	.	TGTGCCAGCAGCTTAAGGGGAATGCAAGAGACCCAGTACTTC	CASSLRGMQETQYF
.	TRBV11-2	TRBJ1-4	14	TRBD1	TGTGCCAGCAGTCTCGACAGGGGTCTGGAAAAACTGTTTTTT	CASSLDRGLEKLFF
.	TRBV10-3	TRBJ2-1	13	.	TGTGCCATCAGGGGGGACCCCGCCAATGAGCAGTTCTTC	CAIRGDPANEQFF
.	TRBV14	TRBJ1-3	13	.	TGTGCCAGCAGGCTTTTTTCCGGAAACACCATATATTTT	CASRLFSGNTIYF
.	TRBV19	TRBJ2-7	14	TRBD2	TGTGCCAGTAGTGTCCGGAGCGGGACCTACGAGCAGTACTTC	CASSVRSGTYEQYF
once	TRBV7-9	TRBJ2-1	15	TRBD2	TGTGCCAGCAGCCCAGGACTAGCGGTGGTCAATGAGCAGTTCTTC	CASSPGLAVVNEQFF
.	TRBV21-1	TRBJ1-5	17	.	TGTGCCAGCCCGCCGTCGGACAGAAGTTATAGCAATCAGCCCCAGCATTTT	CASPPSDRSYSNQPQHF
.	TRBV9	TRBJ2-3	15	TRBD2	TGTGCCAGCAGCGTAGAACTAGCGGGGGCGGATACGCAGTATTTT	CASSVELAGADTQYF
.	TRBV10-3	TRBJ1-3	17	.	TGTGCCATCAGTGACACCCCGCCTAGTATCTCTGGAAACACCATATATTTT	CAISDTPPSISGNTIYF
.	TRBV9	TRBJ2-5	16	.	TGTGCCAGCAGCGTAGGAACGGGAGCGAACCAAGAGACCCAGTACTTC	CASSVGTGANQETQYF
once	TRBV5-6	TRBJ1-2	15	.	TGTGCCAGCAGCTCCACATCTGGCGGTACTTATGGCTACACCTTC	CASSSTSGGTYGYTF
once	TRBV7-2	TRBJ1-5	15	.	TGTGCCAGCAGCGTTATGAAGGGCTGGGGTCAGCCCCAGCATTTT	CASSVMKGWGQPQHF
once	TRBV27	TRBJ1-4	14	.	TGTGCCAGCAGCCGAAAACGGACAGCGGAAAAACTGTTTTTT	CASSRKRTAEKLFF
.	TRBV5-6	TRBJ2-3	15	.	TGTGCCAGCAGCTTGGGGGTCAGAAGCACAGATACGCAGTATTTT	CASSLGVRSTDTQYF
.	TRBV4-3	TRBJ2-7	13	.	TGCGCCAGCAGCCAAACCCGCTCCTACGAGCAGTACTTC	CASSQTRSYEQYF
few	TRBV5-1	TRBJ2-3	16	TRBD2	TGCGCCAGCAGCCTACGGACTAGCGGGGGGTCAGATACGCAGTATTTT	CASSLRTSGGSDTQYF
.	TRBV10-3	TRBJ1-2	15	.	TGTGCCATCAGTGAGTCGCCAGGACGTAACTATGGCTACACCTTC	CAISESPGRNYGYTF
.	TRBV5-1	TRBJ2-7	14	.	TGCGCCAGCAGCTCGCAAGGACAGCCACGAGAGCAGTACTTC	CASSSQGQPREQYF
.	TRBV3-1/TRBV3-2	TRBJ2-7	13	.	TGTGCCAGCAGCCCAACCGGACAGCACGAGCAGTACTTC	CASSPTGQHEQYF
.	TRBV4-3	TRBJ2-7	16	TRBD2	TGCGCCAGCAGCCAAGATTTAGCGGGAGGGCCCTACGAGCAGTACTTC	CASSQDLAGGPYEQYF
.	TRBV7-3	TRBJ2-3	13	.	TGTGCCAGCAGCTTAAATCCCACAGATACGCAGTATTTT	CASSLNPTDTQYF
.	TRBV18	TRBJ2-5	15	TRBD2	TGTGCCACTACTAGGGAGGGGCGCGTCCGAGAGACCCAGTACTTC	CATTREGRVRETQYF
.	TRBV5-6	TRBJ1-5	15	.	TGTGCCAGCAGCCTAAACTCTAACAGGGACGGGCCCCAGCATTTT	CASSLNSNRDGPQHF
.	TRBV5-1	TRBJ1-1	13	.	TGCGCCAGCAGCTACGGGTTATTGACTGAAGCTTTCTTT	CASSYGLLTEAFF
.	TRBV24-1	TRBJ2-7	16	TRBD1	TGTGCCACCAGTGATTTCATGGGGACAGGGTCCTACGAGCAGTACTTC	CATSDFMGTGSYEQYF
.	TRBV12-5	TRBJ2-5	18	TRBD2	TGTGCTAGCAACCTTCCCGGGGGGGCCTTTCGGTACCAAGAGACCCAGTACTTC	CASNLPGGAFRYQETQYF
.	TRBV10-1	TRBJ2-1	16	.	TGCGCCAGCAGTGAGTGGGGGGACAAAAGGGGCAATGAGCAGTTCTTC	CASSEWGDKRGNEQFF
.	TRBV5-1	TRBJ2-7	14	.	TGCGCCAGCAGCCAACGCCGGGACATGGGCGAGCAGTACTTC	CASSQRRDMGEQYF
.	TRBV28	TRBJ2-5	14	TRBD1	TGTGCCAGCAGCTCCCCGGACAGGGGACAGACCCAGTACTTC	CASSSPDRGQTQYF
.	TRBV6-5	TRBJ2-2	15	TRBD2	TGTGCCAGCAGCTCCGGGACTAGTTCGCTCGGGGAGCTGTTTTTT	CASSSGTSSLGELFF
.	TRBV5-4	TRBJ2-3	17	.	TGTGCCAGCAGCTTGGCCGGAGGGGGTAGGGGAGGAGATACGCAGTATTTT	CASSLAGGGRGGDTQYF
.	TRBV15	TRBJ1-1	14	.	TGTGCCACCAAGGCCTCGCGGGTGAACACTGAAGCTTTCTTT	CATKASRVNTEAFF
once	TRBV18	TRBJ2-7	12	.	TGTGCCAGCTCACCAATGCAATACGAGCAGTACTTC	CASSPMQYEQYF
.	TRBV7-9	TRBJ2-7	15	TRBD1	TGTGCCAGCAGCTCGTCCGGGACAGGGATTTACGAGCAGTACTTC	CASSSSGTGIYEQYF
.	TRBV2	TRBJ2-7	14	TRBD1	TGTGCCACCCGGCTGACAGGGGACTCCTACGAGCAGTACTTC	CATRLTGDSYEQYF
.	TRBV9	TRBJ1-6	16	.	TGTGCCAGCAGCGACACAGGGAGCAACTATAATTCACCCCTCCACTTT	CASSDTGSNYNSPLHF
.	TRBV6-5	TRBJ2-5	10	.	TGTGCCAGCCGCTTAGAGACCCAGTACTTC	CASRLETQYF
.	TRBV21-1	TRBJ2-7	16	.	TGTGCCAGCAGCAAACTACAGGGACAGGGTACATACGAGCAGTACTTC	CASSKLQGQGTYEQYF
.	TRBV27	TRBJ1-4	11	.	TGTGCCAGCAGGGGCGACGGAAAACTGTTTTTT	CASRGDGKLFF
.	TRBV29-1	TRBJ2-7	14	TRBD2	TGCAGCGCCCTCGCTAGCGGGATCTCCTACGAGCAGTACTTC	CSALASGISYEQYF
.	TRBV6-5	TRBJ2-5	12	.	TGTGCCAGCAGGACCGGGGTAGAGACCCAGTACTTC	CASRTGVETQYF
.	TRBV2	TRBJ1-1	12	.	TGTGCCAGCACGAGGGTAAACACTGAAGCTTTCTTT	CASTRVNTEAFF
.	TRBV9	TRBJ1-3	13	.	TGTGCCAGCAGTTGGGACTCTGGAAACACCATATATTTT	CASSWDSGNTIYF
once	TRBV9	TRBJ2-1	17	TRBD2	TGTGCCAGCAGCCCAACCCTAAAGGCGGGGGGATACAATGAGCAGTTCTTC	CASSPTLKAGGYNEQFF
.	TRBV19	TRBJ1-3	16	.	TGTGCCAGTAGCCCAATAGTCGGCATCTCTGGAAACACCATATATTTT	CASSPIVGISGNTIYF
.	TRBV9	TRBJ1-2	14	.	TGTGCCAGCAGCGTAGGCACAGAGCGTTATGGCTACACCTTC	CASSVGTERYGYTF
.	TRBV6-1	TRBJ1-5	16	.	TGTGCCAGCAGTGCCCTAGGGGGTAGAAGCAATCAGCCCCAGCATTTT	CASSALGGRSNQPQHF
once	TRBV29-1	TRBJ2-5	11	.	TGCAGCGTAGCGGTCCAAGAGACCCAGTACTTC	CSVAVQETQYF
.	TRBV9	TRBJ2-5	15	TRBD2	TGTGCCAGCAGCTGGGCTAGCGGGTCGCAAGAGACCCAGTACTTC	CASSWASGSQETQYF